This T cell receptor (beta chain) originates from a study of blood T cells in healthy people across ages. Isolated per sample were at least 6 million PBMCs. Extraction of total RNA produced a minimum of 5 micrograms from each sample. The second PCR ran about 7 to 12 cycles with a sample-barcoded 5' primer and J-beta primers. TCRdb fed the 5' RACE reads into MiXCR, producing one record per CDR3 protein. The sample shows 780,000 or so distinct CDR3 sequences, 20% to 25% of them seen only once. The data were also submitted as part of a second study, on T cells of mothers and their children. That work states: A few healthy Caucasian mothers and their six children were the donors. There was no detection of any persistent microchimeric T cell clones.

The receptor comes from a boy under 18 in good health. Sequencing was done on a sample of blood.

The CDR3 DNA reads as TGCAGTGCCAGGGGTGGGGCGGGAGTAGAGACCCAGTACTTC. Translated, it gives CSARGGAGVETQYF. V and J are TRBV20-1 and TRBJ2-5; possible D gene TRBD2, 7 bases. Germline loops: CDR1 DFQATT, CDR2 SNEGSKA (reference sequence). Trimming took off 6 bases at V and 4 bases at J, with 18 bases between the two ends. The length of the CDR3 is 14 residues.